Below, 3 T cell receptor beta chains from the same sample are listed, as sequenced in a study of control samples from healthy donors and cancer patients. Here immunoSEQ multiplex PCR was the method, and the copy in TCRdb shows in-frame clones only, minus some. Seen here are about 47,000 clones, over 70% observed once, and the top ten hold around 10%. Sequences were obtained from blood. The receptors shown here come from a man aged 65 to 79 in good health.

The CDR3: CATGRRQETQYF. The DNA for the CDR3 is TGTGCCACCGGGAGGAGGCAAGAGACCCAGTACTTC. The chain carries TRBV6-5 and TRBJ2-5, with 7 bases fitting TRBD2. Trimming at V came to 10 bases and at J to 2 bases, leaving 4 bases not matched to a gene. The CDR3 runs to 12 residues. Germline V gives CDR1 MNHEY, CDR2 SVGAGI.

J is TRBJ1-1 and V is TRBV7-2; D gene ambiguous. V lost 2 bases, J lost 1 base, and 11 bases lay in between. CDR1 SGHTA and CDR2 FQGNSA come from the germline V gene. This CDR3 region has 15 residues. The CDR3 DNA follows: TGTGCCAGCAGCTTAAGAACAGCCTGGAACACTGAAGCTTTCTTT. Translation gives CASSLRTAWNTEAFF. Variable domain in full (rest from reference TRBV7-2 and TRBJ1-1): GAGVSQSPSNKVTEKGKDVELRCDPISGHTALYWYRQSLGQGLEFLIYFQGNSAPDKSGLPSDRFSAERTGGSVSTLTIQRTQQEDSAVYLCASSLRTAWNTEAFFGQGTRLTVV.

The chain combines TRBV18 with TRBJ2-7; 9 bases map to TRBD2. Trimming at V came to 4 bases and at J to 0 bases, leaving 1 base not matched to a gene. The CDR3 extends over 14 amino acids. The germline V gene has CDR1 KGHSH and CDR2 LQKENI. CDR3 in amino acids: CASSLSGGSYEQYF. CDR3 nucleotides: TGTGCCAGCTCACTTAGCGGGGGCTCCTACGAGCAGTACTTC.